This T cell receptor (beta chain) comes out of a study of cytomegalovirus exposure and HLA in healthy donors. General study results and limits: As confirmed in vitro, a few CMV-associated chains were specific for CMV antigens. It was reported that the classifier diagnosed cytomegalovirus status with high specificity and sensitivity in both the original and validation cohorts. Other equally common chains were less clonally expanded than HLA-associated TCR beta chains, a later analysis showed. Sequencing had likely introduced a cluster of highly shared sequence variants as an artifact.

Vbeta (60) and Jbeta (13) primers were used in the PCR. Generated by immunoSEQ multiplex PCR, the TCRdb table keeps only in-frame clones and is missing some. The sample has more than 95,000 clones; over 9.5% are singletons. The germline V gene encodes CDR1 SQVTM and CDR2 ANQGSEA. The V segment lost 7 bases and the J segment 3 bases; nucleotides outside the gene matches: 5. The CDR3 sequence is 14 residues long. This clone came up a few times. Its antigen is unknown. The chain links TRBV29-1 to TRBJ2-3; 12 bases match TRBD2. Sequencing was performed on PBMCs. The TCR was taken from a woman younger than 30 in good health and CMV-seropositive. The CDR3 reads CSARLAGVTDTQYF. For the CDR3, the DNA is TGCAGCGCCAGACTAGCGGGAGTGACAGATACGCAGTATTTT.